This is a list of T cell receptor beta chains from one sample in a study of tumor and adjacent non-tumor tissue in lung cancer. One entry per CDR3 protein, called by TCRdb with MiXCR from the multiplex PCR reads. The table shows more than 85,000 distinct CDR3 sequences, with roughly 80% occurring only once. The sequencing sample was made of lung tumor tissue. The receptors derive from a woman aged 55-75 years with non-small cell lung cancer. Each CDR3 is given with its conserved first and last residue. Fields, in order: D gene, J gene, clone size, V gene, CDR3 DNA, CDR3 protein. A D gene is named only where the DNA matches it firmly. Clone size, where shown, is once, few, many, or a class for clones that have expanded.

>NA|TRBJ2-1|NA|TRBV20-1
TGCAGTATTAGAAGGGACCAAAACAATGAGCAGTTCTTC
CSIRRDQNNEQFF
>NA|TRBJ1-1|many|TRBV20-1
TGCAGTGCTACTCCCCTGACAGACAAGAACACTGAAGCTTTCTTT
CSATPLTDKNTEAFF
>NA|TRBJ2-7|few|TRBV28
TGTGCCAGCAGTTTAGCCGGGGGTGGGGACGAGCAGTACTTC
CASSLAGGGDEQYF
>NA|TRBJ1-1|NA|TRBV11-2
TGTGCCAGCAGCTTAGTAGGCCAGAACACTGAATCTTTCTTT
CASSLVGQNTESFF
>TRBD1|TRBJ1-5|few|TRBV24-1
TGTGCCACCAGTGATACGGACAGGGGCCAGCCCCAGCATTTT
CATSDTDRGQPQHF
>TRBD1|TRBJ1-1|few|TRBV4-1
TGCGCCATCAGTCAAGGTCAGGGGGCGAAGGCTGAAGCTTTCTTT
CAISQGQGAKAEAFF
>TRBD1|TRBJ1-1|many|TRBV29-1
TGCAGCGTACAGGGGGCGACTGAAGCTTTCTTT
CSVQGATEAFF
>TRBD1|TRBJ2-1|once|TRBV20-1
TGTAGTGCACAAGGACAGGGGGGATTCAATGTGCAGTTCTTC
CSAQGQGGFNVQFF
>NA|TRBJ1-5|NA|TRBV9
TGTGCCAGCAGCGTAAGTCGTATAAGTCAGACTCAGCCCCAGCATTTT
CASSVSRISQTQPQHF
>NA|TRBJ2-7|NA|TRBV6-2/TRBV6-3
TGTGCCAGCAGTTATATGGGTGATGGGGACGAGCAGTACTTC
CASSYMGDGDEQYF
>NA|TRBJ1-1|many|TRBV10-3
TGTGCCAGCCGGGGGACGGACACTGAAGCTTTCTTT
CASRGTDTEAFF
>NA|TRBJ1-5|NA|TRBV6-6
TGTGCCAGCAGCCCCACAAGGACACCCTATCAGCCCCAGCATTTT
CASSPTRTPYQPQHF
>NA|TRBJ2-5|NA|TRBV20-1
TGCAGTGCTAGGGATGTGGCCTTGGGGGAGATCCAGTACTTC
CSARDVALGEIQYF
>NA|TRBJ2-7|many|TRBV12-3/TRBV12-4
TGTGCCAGCGGGAACTCCTACGAGCAGTACTTC
CASGNSYEQYF
>NA|TRBJ1-1|many|TRBV6-1
TGTGCCAGCAGGGATGCACCCTCGACTGAAGCTTTCTTT
CASRDAPSTEAFF
>TRBD2|TRBJ2-5|NA|TRBV7-9
TGTGCCAGCAGTTGGGGGGGAAAGACCCAGTACTTC
CASSWGGKTQYF
>NA|TRBJ1-3|few|TRBV5-1
TGTGCCAGCAGTCCCACGCAGGGGAACAAAGGAAACACCATATATTTT
CASSPTQGNKGNTIYF
>TRBD2|TRBJ2-1|NA|TRBV4-3
TGCGCCATCCCCCAGGGCATGGGACTAGCGGGATACAATGAGCAGTTCTTT
CAIPQGMGLAGYNEQFF
>NA|TRBJ1-1|NA|TRBV11-3
TGTACCAGCAGCCACCGGGACCGACAATTGAGAACTGAAGCTTTCTTT
CTSSHRDRQLRTEAFF
>TRBD1|TRBJ2-2|many|TRBV20-1
TGCAGTGCCATACCCGGGACAGGGAAAGCCGGGGAGCTGTTTTTT
CSAIPGTGKAGELFF
>NA|TRBJ2-1|many|TRBV7-9
TGTGCCAGCAGCTTAGTGTCACTGACAGTGGGTGAGCAGTTCTTC
CASSLVSLTVGEQFF
>NA|TRBJ1-2|NA|TRBV20-1
TGCAGTGCTACTGCGATCGGGGACGGCTACACCTTC
CSATAIGDGYTF
>NA|TRBJ2-2|many|TRBV20-1
TGCAGTGCTACGGGAACGGACACCGGGGAGCTGTTTTTT
CSATGTDTGELFF
>NA|TRBJ1-3|NA|TRBV14
TGTGCCAGCATTCAAGTGGGCCTTACGTCTGGAAACACCATATATTTT
CASIQVGLTSGNTIYF
>TRBD2|TRBJ2-5|once|TRBV4-2
TGTACCAGCAACCAAACCCCACTAGCGGGGGGAAAAGAGACCCAGTACTTC
CTSNQTPLAGGKETQYF
>TRBD2|TRBJ2-1|NA|TRBV11-2
TGTGCAAGCAGCCCTAGCGGGAGGAGCTCCTACAATGAGCAGTTCTTC
CASSPSGRSSYNEQFF
>TRBD1|TRBJ2-7|NA|TRBV24-1
TGTGCCACCAGTGGGACAGGGACCCACGAGCAGTACTTC
CATSGTGTHEQYF
>NA|TRBJ2-5|once|TRBV4-3
TGCGCCAGCAGTCGAGACCGGGACTCACAAGAGACCCATTACTTC
CASSRDRDSQETHYF
>TRBD1|TRBJ1-4|NA|TRBV5-5
TGTGCCAGCATTCCGAGACAGGGCGAGGGTGAAAAACTGTTTTTT
CASIPRQGEGEKLFF
>NA|TRBJ2-2|NA|TRBV6-1
TGTGTCGGGGAGTCAGACAACACAGGGGAGCTGTTTTTT
CVGESDNTGELFF